This T cell receptor (beta chain) stems from a study of shared clonotypes between healthy human individuals. Overall study findings and caveats: In a few donors, around 5% of naive CD4 clonotypes appeared in common.

Some clones are missing from TCRdb's copy, which holds only in-frame ones; the method was immunoSEQ multiplex PCR. The repertoire holds 2,100,000 or so clones, with roughly 95% as singletons. With regard to this clone: Its specificity is unknown.

The trim removed 6 bases at V and 5 bases at J, leaving 8 bases unmatched. CDR1 and CDR2 from the germline V gene are SQVTM and ANQGSEA. The CDR3 runs 14 residues. This clonotype was sampled from a man younger than 35 in good health. The source material was naive CD4+ T cells sorted from blood. The sample's subset: CD45RA+ positively selected. The J gene is TRBJ2-7, the V gene TRBV29-1, with 12 positions matching TRBD1. The CDR3 loop reads CSVSRGTGGNEQYF. CDR3 in DNA: TGCAGCGTCTCCAGGGGGACAGGGGGCAACGAGCAGTACTTC.